These 3 T cell receptor beta chains originate from one sample sequenced in a study of blood T cells in healthy people across ages. PCR was performed a second time for about 7 to 12 cycles using a sample-barcoded 5' primer and a J-beta primer mix. A single record per CDR3 protein comes from TCRdb applying MiXCR to the 5' RACE reads. The sample consists of 1.4 million to 1.5 million distinct CDR3 sequences, 42% of them appearing once. Sequencing was carried out using blood. Receptor source: a woman under 30 in good health.

V usage is TRBV29-1 and J usage is TRBJ2-1, with unresolved D. Trimming pared 6 bases from V and 9 bases from J, leaving 15 bases between. Germline CDR1 reads SQVTM; CDR2 reads ANQGSEA. The CDR3 extends over 12 amino acids. As DNA, the CDR3 is TGCAGCGTCGCACACGGGCTTGGTGAGCAGTTCTTC. Amino acids: CSVAHGLGEQFF.

The rearrangement uses TRBV11-2 and TRBJ2-4; no reliable D call. This CDR3 has 12 amino acids. Trimming removed 0 bases at V and 8 bases at J, with 5 bases between. CDR1 SGHAT and CDR2 FQNNGV come from the germline V gene. The DNA of the CDR3 is TGTGCCAGCAGCTTAGACCCCCACATTCAGTACTTC. This translates into CASSLDPHIQYF.

This clonotype was recorded once. A much more abundant neighbour one base away suggests this may be a read error. The rearrangement joins TRBV29-1 to TRBJ2-3; 7 bases align to TRBD2. J lost 0 bases, V lost 7 bases, and 10 bases had no gene match. Germline values: CDR1 SQVTM, CDR2 ANQGSEA. The CDR3 runs 15 residues. The DNA for the CDR3 is TGCAGCGGAGATAGCGGACTAGTGAGCACAGATACGCAGTATTTT. Protein: CSGDSGLVSTDTQYF.